Below, 20 T cell receptor beta chains from the same sample are listed, as sequenced in a study of T cell clonotyping in hematopoietic cell transplantation (dated by TCRdb to the early 2020s). Explained via the paper, the time point label denotes: 100 days after allo-HCT. To prepare the library, the immunoSEQ multiplex PCR assay was applied. TCRdb mirrors the immuneACCESS table, restricted to in-frame sequences. Some clones are absent from its copies; in checked studies, under half trace to an unresolved V gene, and the reason for the others is unknown. Recorded for this sample are about 29,000 clones; more than 85% of them occurred a single time. Approximately 12% of the sample comes from the top ten. The sample in question was PBMCs, obtained 100 days after allogeneic stem cell transplant. These receptor sequences come from a female patient aged 50-65 years who had an allogeneic stem cell transplant from a related donor, so the T cells may come from the graft donor. Some clones in this sample may be carry-over from other donors' samples.

The chain employs TRBV27 and TRBJ2-3; 12 bases are shared with TRBD2. Unmatched junction bases numbered 7, after V lost 6 bases and J lost 0 bases. Germline V gene lookup returns CDR1 MNHEY and CDR2 SMNVEV (reference sequence). The CDR3 runs 17 residues. CDR3 in DNA: TGTGCCAGCAGCCCCCTAGCGGGGGGGCCTAGCACAGATACGCAGTATTTT. Translated, it gives CASSPLAGGPSTDTQYF.

The genes are TRBV10-3 and TRBJ1-4; no reliable D call. The CDR3 length is 13 residues. Germline V gene data show CDR1 as ENHRY and CDR2 as SYGVKD. Trimming took off 6 bases at V and 7 bases at J, with 12 bases between the two ends. CDR3 region: CAIRMDTGEKLFF. The CDR3 DNA sequence: TGTGCCATCAGGATGGATACTGGTGAAAAACTGTTTTTT.

The V call is TRBV7-6, the J call TRBJ1-4; D perhaps matches TRBD1 (6 bases). Germline loops: CDR1 SGHVS, CDR2 FNYEAQ. The CDR3 has 17 amino acids. Trimming pared 4 bases from V and 0 bases from J, leaving 15 bases between. The CDR3 sequence is CASSSRKDSATNEKLFF. The DNA for the CDR3 is TGTGCCAGCAGCTCTAGGAAGGACAGTGCAACTAATGAAAAACTGTTTTTT.

The rearrangement joins TRBV7-2 to TRBJ1-1, with 7 bases identical to TRBD1. J was trimmed by 0 bases and V by 1 base; bases with no gene match: 2. This CDR3 spans 15 amino acids. Germline assignment: CDR1 SGHTA and CDR2 FQGNSA. The CDR3 DNA sequence: TGTGCCAGCAGCTTAGTAGGGGGCTTGAACACTGAAGCTTTCTTT. The encoded protein is CASSLVGGLNTEAFF.

This chain links TRBV7-2 with TRBJ1-2, with 7 nucleotides matching TRBD1. Germline V gene lookup returns CDR1 SGHTA and CDR2 FQGNSA. The ends lost 3 bases at V and 2 bases at J; junction bases unmatched: 9. The CDR3 extends over 16 amino acids. CDR3: CASSFGGAGGNYGYTF. The CDR3 DNA sequence: TGTGCCAGCAGCTTCGGTGGCGCAGGGGGGAACTATGGCTACACCTTC.

The genes are TRBV7-9 and TRBJ2-1; 9 bases align to TRBD2. Germline V CDR1 and CDR2: SEHNR, FQNEAQ (reference sequence). Trimming cost V 2 bases and J 5 bases; bases outside gene matches: 7. The CDR3 spans 16 residues. The CDR3 is CASSLTLAGTDNEQFF. The CDR3 DNA reads as TGTGCCAGCAGCTTAACTCTAGCGGGAACCGACAATGAGCAGTTCTTC.

The chain carries TRBV7-2 and TRBJ1-2; D is uncertain. Germline CDR1 is SGHTA and CDR2 is FQGNSA. The CDR3 contains 13 residues. Trimming removed 1 base from V and 8 bases from J, with 11 bases in between. In DNA, the CDR3 is TGTGCCAGCAGCTTAGAAGCTCGGCGGGGCTACACCTTC. It encodes CASSLEARRGYTF.

V and J are TRBV30 and TRBJ2-2; D is unclear. Germline values: CDR1 GTSNPN, CDR2 SVGIG (reference sequence). V shed 5 bases and J shed 8 bases, with 12 bases lying between them. The CDR3 length is 12 residues. The CDR3: CAWFQDTGELFF. CDR3 DNA sequence: TGTGCCTGGTTTCAGGATACGGGGGAGCTGTTTTTT.

The chain links TRBV28 to TRBJ1-3, with TRBD1 matching 7 bases. The CDR3 loop spans 16 amino acids. V lost 1 base, J lost 0 bases, and 3 bases stayed unmatched. CDR1 and CDR2 from the germline V gene are MDHEN and SYDVKM. CDR3 DNA sequence: TGTGCCAGCAGTTTATACAGGGGAGCCTCTGGAAACACCATATATTTT. Amino acids: CASSLYRGASGNTIYF. The full variable domain, rest sourced from reference TRBV28 and TRBJ1-3, is DVKVTQSSRYLVKRTGEKVFLECVQDMDHENMFWYRQDPGLGLRLIYFSYDVKMKEKGDIPEGYSVSREKKERFSLILESASTNQTSMYLCASSLYRGASGNTIYFGEGSWLTVV.

The chain links TRBV18 to TRBJ1-1; D may be TRBD1 (6 bases). CDR3 length: 13 amino acids. Germline loops: CDR1 KGHSH, CDR2 LQKENI. Trimming shortened V by 3 bases and J by 5 bases, and 10 bases separated the two germline ends. The CDR3 DNA follows: TGTGCCAGCTCACCGGGCCAGGGGACTGAAGCTTTCTTT. Its translation is CASSPGQGTEAFF. Full variable domain (missing parts from reference TRBV18 and TRBJ1-1): NAGVMQNPRHLVRRRGQEARLRCSPMKGHSHVYWYRQLPEEGLKFMVYLQKENIIDESGMPKERFSAEFPKEGPSILRIQQVVRGDSAAYFCASSPGQGTEAFFGQGTRLTVV.

This chain links TRBV9 with TRBJ1-5, with a weak D call TRBD1 (5 bases). Trimming took 3 bases from V and 3 from J, leaving 13 bases between them. Per germline, CDR1 SGDLS and CDR2 YYNGEE. The CDR3 loop spans 15 amino acids. CDR3 loop: CASSAWDGFNQPQHF. In nucleotides, the CDR3 is TGTGCCAGCAGCGCCTGGGACGGCTTCAATCAGCCCCAGCATTTT.

CDR3 amino acids: CAISDPAGSYEQYF. DNA of the CDR3: TGTGCCATCAGTGACCCCGCGGGTTCCTACGAGCAGTACTTC. The genes are TRBV10-3 and TRBJ2-7, with TRBD2 as a possible D gene (5 bases). The CDR3 runs to 14 residues. With 3 bases removed from V and 1 base from J, the gap between germline ends came to 10 bases. The germline V gene encodes CDR1 ENHRY and CDR2 SYGVKD.

CDR3 residues: CASSEFTGASQPQHF. The CDR3 bases are TGTGCCAGCAGTGAGTTCACAGGGGCGAGCCAGCCCCAGCATTTT. The gene calls are TRBV6-1 and TRBJ1-5; 7 positions match TRBD1. The V gene's germline CDR1 is MNHNS and CDR2 SASEGT. V shed 3 bases and J 7 bases; nucleotides not matched to a gene: 9. CDR3 size: 15 residues.

V and J are TRBV10-2 and TRBJ1-1, with D unclear. Trimming cost V 4 bases and J 1 base, with 4 bases left between them. CDR1 and CDR2 (germline): WSHSY, SAAADI. The CDR3 runs 12 residues. The CDR3 loop is CASSGPNTEAFF. For the CDR3, the DNA is TGCGCCAGCAGTGGACCGAACACTGAAGCTTTCTTT.

This clone has a single count. The chain is built from TRBV7-9 and TRBJ2-7; D not certain. Germline CDR1 SEHNR, CDR2 FQNEAQ (reference sequence). Trimming cost V 6 bases and J 7 bases, with 16 bases left between them. This CDR3 comprises 13 residues. In nucleotides, the CDR3 is TGTGCCAGCAGTTCCTCGGGTAGAGGTGAGCAGTACTTC. Amino acid sequence: CASSSSGRGEQYF.

This chain joins TRBV4-2 and TRBJ1-4, with D unclear. V was cut by 0 bases and J by 2 bases, with 13 bases left in between. Germline CDR1 and CDR2: LGHNA and YNFKEQ. This CDR3 comprises 17 residues. In nucleotides, the CDR3 is TGTGCCAGCAGCCAAGATGACACCGGGAGTACTAATGAAAAACTGTTTTTT. This sequence encodes CASSQDDTGSTNEKLFF.

The rearrangement joins TRBV4-1 to TRBJ1-2; perhaps TRBD1 as D (5 bases). The CDR3 extends over 16 amino acids. V was clipped by 1 base and J by 4 bases, with 16 bases between them. Germline V gene sequence: CDR1 MGHRA, CDR2 YSYEKL. CDR3 in amino acids: CASSQGFVRQTYGYTF. The CDR3 coding sequence is TGCGCCAGCAGCCAAGGTTTCGTCCGACAGACCTATGGCTACACCTTC.

This clone was seen a single time. The chain joins TRBV27 to TRBJ2-3; a possible D gene is TRBD1 (5 bases). The CDR3 is made up of 15 amino acids. The germline gives CDR1 MNHEY, CDR2 SMNVEV (reference sequence). Trimming cost V 4 bases and J 6 bases, with 17 bases left between them. Written as DNA, the CDR3 is TGTGCCAGCAGTTCCAACAGGTTACGTGGGGATACGCAGTATTTT. As protein: CASSSNRLRGDTQYF.

The chain recombines TRBV19 with TRBJ1-5, with 7 bases fitting TRBD1. This CDR3 has 15 residues. The trim removed 4 bases at V and 6 bases at J, leaving 9 bases unmatched. Germline CDR1 LNHDA, CDR2 SQIVND (reference sequence). The CDR3 here is CASSKGAGEGQPQHF. The CDR3 DNA reads as TGTGCCAGTAGTAAGGGGGCCGGGGAGGGTCAGCCCCAGCATTTT.

DNA for the CDR3: TGTGCCAGCAGCCCCCCAGGGAGGGAGAAAGCTTTCTTT. Amino acid sequence: CASSPPGREKAFF. The chain employs TRBV25-1 and TRBJ1-1; tentative D call: TRBD1 (5 bases). This CDR3 has 13 amino acids. Trimming cost V 6 bases and J 9 bases, with 17 bases left between them. Per the germline V gene, CDR1 is MGHDK and CDR2 is SYGVNS.